Given below is one T cell receptor (beta chain) in context. Its cognate antigen is unknown. The sample originates from a study of PD-1 blockade in mismatch repair-deficient tumors. Study summary: Patients had approximately 13 mismatch repair-deficient cancer types, all previously treated and progressing.

General study findings and limits: Tumor-resident clones, often absent from pretreatment blood, expanded after pembrolizumab and then contracted.

Every patient had mismatch repair deficiency by PCR or immunohistochemistry. The TCR-sequenced patients were a few responders to pembrolizumab. Some clones are missing from TCRdb's copy, which holds only in-frame ones; the method was immunoSEQ multiplex PCR. The data show 14,000 or so clones, with roughly 88% seen just once and under 2% held by the top ten. The germline V and J ends were trimmed by 0 bases and 4 bases, with 13 bases remaining between them. CDR1 and CDR2 from the germline V gene are SGDLS and YYNGEE. This CDR3 is 16 amino acids long. Sequencing was performed on PBMCs, taken less than 15 weeks after starting pembrolizumab. The TCR sequence derives from an adult with mismatch repair-deficient cancer. The J gene is TRBJ2-2, the V gene TRBV9; the D gene is possibly TRBD2 (6 bases). The CDR3 DNA sequence: TGTGCCAGCAGCGTAGATGGGGGAGCGGGCACCGGGGAGCTGTTTTTT. Its protein product is CASSVDGGAGTGELFF.